A single sample gave rise to the 17 T cell receptor beta chains below, sequenced in a study of OX40 agonist ivuxolimab in advanced cancers. Produced via immunoSEQ multiplex PCR; TCRdb's table is partial and in-frame only. The sample lists about 61,000 clones; 80% to 90% were seen once. The sequencing used CD4+ or CD8+ T cells sorted from blood, collected in a trial of the OX40 agonist ivuxolimab. Receptors originate from an adult with an advanced solid tumor such as melanoma, head and neck, liver or kidney cancer.

The chain is built from TRBV15 and TRBJ2-5, with 7 bases matching TRBD2. Germline V CDR1 and CDR2: LNHNV, YYDKDF (reference sequence). The junction had 13 bases not matched to a gene; V was cut back by 4 bases and J by 2 bases. The CDR3 has 17 residues. The chain's CDR3 is CATSTTAGRLGQETQYF. In DNA, the CDR3 is TGTGCCACCAGCACCACAGCGGGACGGTTGGGGCAAGAGACCCAGTACTTC.

This clone was seen at least ten times. This sequence joins TRBV4-1 and TRBJ1-1; D not resolved. The CDR3 length is 13 residues. The V and J ends lost 3 bases and 3 bases respectively, with 8 bases between them. Germline-derived CDR1 and CDR2 are MGHRA and YSYEKL. CDR3 bases: TGCGCCAGCAGCCACGCCCGGGACACTGAAGCTTTCTTT. It yields the protein CASSHARDTEAFF.

This chain connects TRBV7-9 to TRBJ2-5, with D maybe TRBD1 (6 bases). V was pared by 5 bases and J by 1 base, with 17 bases between. Germline V lookup: CDR1 SEHNR, CDR2 FQNEAQ (reference sequence). The CDR3 extends over 16 amino acids. CDR3 protein: CASSPGVLQGQETQYF. The CDR3 coding sequence is TGTGCCAGCAGCCCAGGGGTCCTCCAGGGCCAAGAGACCCAGTACTTC.

The CDR3: CASSLWQGETQYF. The CDR3 coding sequence is TGTGCCAGCAGCTTGTGGCAGGGAGAGACCCAGTACTTC. The chain carries TRBV7-2 and TRBJ2-5; TRBD1 is a possible D gene (5 bases). V was trimmed by 3 bases and J by 4 bases, leaving 9 bases between them. CDR1 and CDR2 (germline): SGHTA, FQGNSA. The CDR3 has 13 residues.

This rearrangement joins TRBV6-1 to TRBJ1-1; the D gene is possibly TRBD1 (5 bases). The germline gives CDR1 MNHNS, CDR2 SASEGT. V was cut by 5 bases and J by 10 bases, with 20 bases left in between. The CDR3 is 14 amino acids. CDR3 region: CASSPQGTGFRAFF. CDR3 sequence (DNA): TGTGCCAGCAGTCCCCAAGGAACAGGTTTCAGAGCTTTCTTT.

The chain employs TRBV6-5 and TRBJ2-3; TRBD1 agrees at 9 bases. The V and J ends lost 6 bases and 8 bases, in that order; junction bases with no gene match: 3. The germline gives CDR1 MNHEY, CDR2 SVGAGI. The length of the CDR3 is 12 residues. CDR3 DNA sequence: TGTGCCAGCAGGTCGACAGGGGGTACGCAGTATTTT. This sequence encodes CASRSTGGTQYF.

CDR3 nucleotides: TGTGCCAGTAGTAGCAGGCCTAGCGGGGGAGCTTACGAGCAGTACTTC. Amino acids: CASSSRPSGGAYEQYF. V is TRBV19 and J is TRBJ2-7; 10 positions match TRBD2. Germline V CDR1 and CDR2: LNHDA, SQIVND (reference sequence). V was pared by 4 bases and J by 4 bases, with 10 bases of the junction left unmatched. The CDR3 has 16 residues. Based on the CDR3 plus reference TRBV19 and TRBJ2-7, the full variable domain is DGGITQSPKYLFRKEGQNVTLSCEQNLNHDAMYWYRQDPGQGLRLIYYSQIVNDFQKGDIAEGYSVSREKKESFPLTVTSAQKNPTAFYLCASSSRPSGGAYEQYFGPGTRLTVT.

The chain couples TRBV10-3 to TRBJ1-5; a possible D gene is TRBD1 (6 bases). This CDR3 is built from 16 residues. The germline CDR1 and CDR2 sequences are ENHRY and SYGVKD. V was pared by 5 bases and J by 8 bases, with 22 bases between. DNA for the CDR3: TGTGCCATCAGTCGTCGAACATCAGGGGATGGGGAGCCCCAGCATTTT. Protein sequence: CAISRRTSGDGEPQHF.

This clone was recorded a few times. The chain recombines TRBV28 with TRBJ1-3; D call uncertain. The CDR3 extends over 19 amino acids. CDR1 and CDR2 (germline): MDHEN, SYDVKM. V was trimmed by 2 bases and J by 0 bases, leaving 20 bases between them. This chain's CDR3 is CASSLGVRGRAPSGNTIYF. Here the CDR3 DNA reads TGTGCCAGCAGTTTAGGTGTCCGGGGTAGGGCCCCCTCTGGAAACACCATATATTTT. The full variable domain, completed using reference TRBV28 and TRBJ1-3, is DVKVTQSSRYLVKRTGEKVFLECVQDMDHENMFWYRQDPGLGLRLIYFSYDVKMKEKGDIPEGYSVSREKKERFSLILESASTNQTSMYLCASSLGVRGRAPSGNTIYFGEGSWLTVV.

V usage is TRBV4-1 and J usage is TRBJ2-5, with D possibly called TRBD1 or TRBD2 (6 bases each). The CDR3 is made up of 15 amino acids. The V end lost 3 bases, the J end lost 4 bases, and 15 bases lay between the germline ends. Germline CDR1 MGHRA, CDR2 YSYEKL. As DNA, the CDR3 is TGCGCCAGCAGCCAGATGAGGGGGGCGGGAGAGACCCAGTACTTC. Its translation: CASSQMRGAGETQYF.

The chain carries TRBV7-6 and TRBJ1-5; 9 nucleotides align to TRBD1. The CDR3 contains 18 residues. CDR1 and CDR2 (germline): SGHVS, FNYEAQ. J lost 7 bases, V lost 1 base, and 14 bases had no gene match. CDR3 nucleotide sequence: TGTGCCAGCAGCTTAGTGAATACCGGGACAGGGAATTTCCAGCCCCAGCATTTT. It specifies CASSLVNTGTGNFQPQHF.

This clone was observed a single time. This sequence joins TRBV18 and TRBJ2-3; D gene uncertain. This CDR3 contains 11 residues. Trimming removed 10 bases from V and 4 bases from J, with 9 bases in between. The germline V gene has CDR1 KGHSH and CDR2 LQKENI. The DNA for the CDR3 is TGTGCCACCACCGAGGCAGATACGCAGTATTTT. It codes for CATTEADTQYF.

J is TRBJ1-2 and V is TRBV5-5, with a possible D match to TRBD1 (6 bases). V lost 1 base and J 2 bases, leaving 9 bases between the germline ends. In germline, CDR1 is SGHKS, CDR2 YYEKEE (reference sequence). CDR3 size: 14 residues. This CDR3 is CASSLNGQNYGYTF. The DNA of the CDR3 is TGTGCCAGCAGCTTGAACGGACAGAACTATGGCTACACCTTC.

In its sample, this clone was seen a few times. The chain links TRBV28 to TRBJ2-1, with D maybe TRBD2 (5 bases). V was shortened by 2 bases and J by 8 bases, with 10 bases between the two germline ends. This CDR3 contains 13 residues. CDR1 MDHEN and CDR2 SYDVKM come from the germline V gene. CDR3 DNA sequence: TGTGCCAGCAGTTTAGGGGAGAAGTATGAGCAGTTCTTC. Translated, it gives CASSLGEKYEQFF. The full variable domain, in which reference TRBV28 and TRBJ2-1 provide the parts outside the CDR3, is DVKVTQSSRYLVKRTGEKVFLECVQDMDHENMFWYRQDPGLGLRLIYFSYDVKMKEKGDIPEGYSVSREKKERFSLILESASTNQTSMYLCASSLGEKYEQFFGPGTRLTVL.

The chain has TRBV18 and TRBJ2-5, with TRBD2 identical over 14 bases. The CDR3 runs 16 residues. From germline, CDR1 is KGHSH and CDR2 LQKENI. The V and J ends lost 6 bases and 7 bases, in that order; junction bases with no gene match: 10. The CDR3 protein is CASSTGTSGRDGTQYF. The CDR3 DNA reads TGTGCCAGCTCCACCGGGACTAGCGGGAGAGATGGGACCCAGTACTTC.

This clone came up once. V is TRBV10-3 and J is TRBJ2-1; no reliable D call. The CDR3 runs 14 residues. The V and J ends lost 7 bases and 6 bases respectively, with 16 bases between them. Germline V gene data show CDR1 as ENHRY and CDR2 as SYGVKD. The CDR3 loop reads CAIKTDLPFNEQFF. The DNA for the CDR3 is TGTGCCATCAAAACGGACCTCCCCTTCAATGAGCAGTTCTTC.

The J gene is TRBJ2-2, the V gene TRBV6-4; D is unresolved. Trimming removed 5 bases from V and 6 bases from J, with 10 bases in between. CDR1 and CDR2 (germline): MRHNA, SNTAGT. The CDR3 loop spans 13 amino acids. The CDR3 here is CASSTYEAGELFF. The CDR3 coding sequence is TGTGCCAGCAGTACTTACGAGGCCGGGGAGCTGTTTTTT.